The TCR beta chain described here comes from a study of blood T cell repertoires in COVID-19. In the authors' methods: Researchers report that nucleated cell counts were estimated from reference gene primer amplification. Some clones are missing from TCRdb's copy, which holds only in-frame ones; the method was immunoSEQ multiplex PCR. V, J and clone size are those of that table, while D and trimming were read from the DNA. Of 45,000 to 65,000 clones in the sample, 85% to 90% were seen once. This clone was detected a few times. V shed 5 bases, J shed 0 bases, and the junction held 3 bases outside the gene matches. Germline CDR1 and CDR2: MNHEY and SVGEGT. CDR3 length equals 15 residues.

The clonotype was recovered from a man in his sixties with active COVID-19. V and J are TRBV6-2 or TRBV6-3 and TRBJ2-7; 11 bases line up with TRBD1. Sequenced sample: peripheral blood. The CDR3 reads CASSNGQGASYEQYF. The CDR3 nucleotides read TGTGCCAGCAGTAACGGACAGGGGGCCTCCTACGAGCAGTACTTC.